This T cell receptor beta chain was identified during a study of blood T cells in healthy people across ages. Primed by a sample-barcoded 5' primer and a J-beta primer mix, a second PCR proceeded for about 6 to 11 cycles. TCRdb re-analysed the 5' RACE reads in MiXCR, keeping a single row per CDR3 protein. The table lists about 1,500,000 distinct CDR3 sequences, roughly 27% of them singletons. The CDR3 loop spans 14 amino acids. CDR1 is WNHNN and CDR2 is SYGVQD in the germline V gene (reference sequence). The V and J ends lost 4 bases and 6 bases respectively, with 10 bases between them. The sequenced material came from blood. The receptor was isolated from a woman aged 25 to 39 in good health. The chain carries TRBV10-1 and TRBJ1-6; D is ambiguous. The CDR3 coding sequence is TGCGCCAGCAGTGCGGGGTCTCGTAATTCACCCCTCCACTTT. The encoded protein is CASSAGSRNSPLHF.